The sequence of this T cell receptor (beta chain) was determined in a study of graft-versus-host responses after intestinal transplantation. Study in general: Grafts were multivisceral, liver-intestinal, or isolated intestinal. Induction with anti-thymocyte globulin, then tacrolimus and steroids for three to four years, was given to all recipients. Broader study findings: Present in recipient marrow, GvH clones included some that appeared first in ileum or blood.

Sequencing used immunoSEQ multiplex PCR; TCRdb keeps in-frame clones, though not all of them. The sample records 38,000 or so clones, 85% to 95% being singletons. Looked up from germline, CDR1 is MNHEY and CDR2 is SVGAGI. The CDR3 consists of 15 residues. V was clipped by 6 bases and J by 5 bases; unmatched bases: 12. Comment on this clone: Its antigen is unknown.

The sample consisted of unstimulated CD8+ T cells sorted from spleen or lymph node cells, taken before transplant. The TCR sequence derives from a human donor who was the organ donor for an intestinal transplant. The chain uses TRBV6-5 and TRBJ1-1; 7 bases are shared with TRBD1. CDR3 nucleotide sequence: TGTGCCAGCAGCCGGGATTTACAGGGGTGGACTGAAGCTTTCTTT. It encodes CASSRDLQGWTEAFF.